Listed below are T cell receptor beta chains from one sample, sequenced in a study of T cells in tuberculosis. This table comes from immunoSEQ multiplex PCR, and its TCRdb copy is limited to in-frame clones, with some not included. Altogether some 34,000 clones are present, around 96% being singletons, with the ten largest covering 6% to 7%. The sample was PBMCs. The receptors stem from a donor aged 10-29 years with latent tuberculosis or without tuberculosis infection. Each CDR3 is given with its conserved first and last residue. Each record gives: clone size, V gene, J gene, D gene, CDR3 protein, CDR3 DNA. D genes are given only for firm matches. Only some rows state a clone size, as once, few, many or a class for expanded clones.

clone size: .
V gene: TRBV15
J gene: TRBJ2-4
D gene: TRBD1
CDR3 protein: CATSGGTGKAKNIQYF
CDR3 DNA: TGTGCCACCAGCGGCGGGACAGGGAAAGCCAAAAACATTCAGTACTTC

clone size: once
V gene: TRBV6-5
J gene: TRBJ2-2
D gene: TRBD2
CDR3 protein: CASSLGLAVPAGELFF
CDR3 DNA: TGTGCCAGCAGTTTAGGACTAGCGGTCCCAGCCGGGGAGCTGTTTTTT

clone size: .
V gene: TRBV11-2
J gene: TRBJ1-2
D gene: TRBD1
CDR3 protein: CASSPTQGNYGYTF
CDR3 DNA: TGTGCCAGCAGCCCAACACAGGGGAACTATGGCTACACCTTC

clone size: .
V gene: TRBV11-2
J gene: TRBJ2-3
D gene: .
CDR3 protein: CASSFRTDTQYF
CDR3 DNA: TGTGCCAGCAGCTTCCGTACAGATACGCAGTATTTT

clone size: .
V gene: TRBV27
J gene: TRBJ2-7
D gene: .
CDR3 protein: CASSIRQAYEQYF
CDR3 DNA: TGTGCCAGCAGTATTAGACAGGCCTACGAGCAGTACTTC

clone size: .
V gene: TRBV9
J gene: TRBJ2-1
D gene: TRBD2
CDR3 protein: CASSVGGGLDYNEQFF
CDR3 DNA: TGTGCCAGCAGCGTAGGTGGAGGACTAGACTACAATGAGCAGTTCTTC

clone size: .
V gene: TRBV6-1
J gene: TRBJ1-2
D gene: .
CDR3 protein: CASTLLTTPSYGYTF
CDR3 DNA: TGTGCCAGCACCTTACTGACAACCCCTTCATATGGCTACACCTTC

clone size: .
V gene: TRBV5-1
J gene: TRBJ1-2
D gene: .
CDR3 protein: CASSLGGLNNYGYTF
CDR3 DNA: TGCGCCAGCAGCTTGGGGGGGCTGAATAACTATGGCTACACCTTC

clone size: .
V gene: TRBV2
J gene: TRBJ2-7
D gene: .
CDR3 protein: CASSVPGQPTYEQYF
CDR3 DNA: TGTGCCAGCAGTGTACCGGGACAACCCACCTACGAGCAGTACTTC

clone size: few
V gene: TRBV6-1
J gene: TRBJ2-7
D gene: .
CDR3 protein: CASSPSRGGYEQYF
CDR3 DNA: TGTGCCAGCAGCCCAAGCAGGGGTGGCTACGAGCAGTACTTC

clone size: .
V gene: TRBV6-5
J gene: TRBJ1-4
D gene: .
CDR3 protein: CASGGGGEKLFF
CDR3 DNA: TGTGCCAGCGGTGGAGGTGGAGAAAAACTGTTTTTT

clone size: .
V gene: TRBV4-1
J gene: TRBJ2-5
D gene: TRBD1
CDR3 protein: CASSLTGVEETQYF
CDR3 DNA: TGCGCCAGCAGCCTAACAGGGGTAGAGGAGACCCAGTACTTC

clone size: .
V gene: TRBV19
J gene: TRBJ2-7
D gene: TRBD1
CDR3 protein: CASSIPFGTGDSYEQYF
CDR3 DNA: TGTGCCAGTAGTATACCCTTTGGGACAGGGGACTCCTACGAGCAGTACTTC

clone size: .
V gene: TRBV6-5
J gene: TRBJ2-1
D gene: TRBD2
CDR3 protein: CASSYGGRGPNNEQFF
CDR3 DNA: TGTGCCAGCAGTTATGGCGGGAGAGGCCCAAACAATGAGCAGTTCTTC

clone size: .
V gene: TRBV5-5
J gene: TRBJ2-7
D gene: .
CDR3 protein: CASSLGPSGSNEQYF
CDR3 DNA: TGTGCCAGCAGCTTGGGTCCCTCCGGGAGCAACGAGCAGTACTTC

clone size: .
V gene: TRBV11-2
J gene: TRBJ2-7
D gene: .
CDR3 protein: CASSLTRASSYEQYF
CDR3 DNA: TGTGCCAGCAGCTTAACGCGGGCCTCTTCCTACGAGCAGTACTTC

clone size: .
V gene: TRBV7-8
J gene: TRBJ1-2
D gene: .
CDR3 protein: CASSLDRFYGYTF
CDR3 DNA: TGTGCCAGCAGCCTAGACAGGTTTTATGGCTACACCTTC

clone size: .
V gene: TRBV4-1
J gene: TRBJ2-7
D gene: .
CDR3 protein: CASSTAVSSYEQYF
CDR3 DNA: TGCGCCAGCAGCACAGCGGTGAGCTCCTACGAGCAGTACTTC

clone size: .
V gene: TRBV2
J gene: TRBJ2-7
D gene: TRBD1
CDR3 protein: CASSTGGLFIEQYF
CDR3 DNA: TGTGCCAGCAGTACAGGGGGGCTTTTTATCGAGCAGTACTTC

clone size: .
V gene: TRBV19
J gene: TRBJ2-1
D gene: .
CDR3 protein: CASSIRGGSDSYYNEQFF
CDR3 DNA: TGTGCCAGTAGTATCCGAGGCGGTTCAGACTCCTATTACAATGAGCAGTTCTTC

clone size: .
V gene: TRBV19
J gene: TRBJ2-7
D gene: TRBD1
CDR3 protein: CASSIGRTGYEQYF
CDR3 DNA: TGTGCCAGTAGTATAGGTCGGACAGGGTACGAGCAGTACTTC

clone size: .
V gene: TRBV6-1
J gene: TRBJ2-7
D gene: .
CDR3 protein: CASSESISYEQYF
CDR3 DNA: TGTGCCAGCAGTGAATCAATCTCCTACGAGCAGTACTTC

clone size: once
V gene: TRBV18
J gene: TRBJ2-5
D gene: TRBD2
CDR3 protein: CASSPGTSGRGLETQYF
CDR3 DNA: TGTGCCAGCTCACCTGGGACTAGCGGGAGAGGTTTGGAGACCCAGTACTTC

clone size: .
V gene: TRBV28
J gene: TRBJ2-7
D gene: .
CDR3 protein: CASSSSRDNPYEQYF
CDR3 DNA: TGTGCCAGCAGTTCCTCCAGGGACAACCCCTACGAGCAGTACTTC

clone size: once
V gene: TRBV28
J gene: TRBJ2-7
D gene: .
CDR3 protein: CASSSLAGSGYEQYF
CDR3 DNA: TGTGCCAGCAGTTCCCTTGCCGGGAGTGGCTACGAGCAGTACTTC

clone size: .
V gene: TRBV20-1
J gene: TRBJ1-2
D gene: TRBD1
CDR3 protein: CSARDRGLNTF
CDR3 DNA: TGCAGTGCTAGAGACAGGGGGCTGAACACCTTC

clone size: .
V gene: TRBV6-6
J gene: TRBJ1-1
D gene: .
CDR3 protein: CASSYSWGLGTEAFF
CDR3 DNA: TGTGCCAGCAGTTACTCATGGGGGCTTGGCACTGAAGCTTTCTTT